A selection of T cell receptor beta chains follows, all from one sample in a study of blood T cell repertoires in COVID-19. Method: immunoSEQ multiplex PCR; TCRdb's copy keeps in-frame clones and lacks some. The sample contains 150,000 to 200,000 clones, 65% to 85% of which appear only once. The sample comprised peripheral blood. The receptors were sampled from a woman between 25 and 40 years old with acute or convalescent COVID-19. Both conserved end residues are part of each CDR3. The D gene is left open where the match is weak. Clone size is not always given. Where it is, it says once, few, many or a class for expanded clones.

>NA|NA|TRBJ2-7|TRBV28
TGTGCCAGCAGTTTTGGCAGTTCCTACGAGCAGTACTTC
CASSFGSSYEQYF
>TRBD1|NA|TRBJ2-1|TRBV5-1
TGCGCCAGCAGCCCCCAAAGAGGGACAGGTTACAACAATGAGCAGTTCTTC
CASSPQRGTGYNNEQFF
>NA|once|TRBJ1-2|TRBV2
TGTGCCAGCACTAAGGTGGTCAATACACAGGGAAGAAACTATGGCTACACCTTC
CASTKVVNTQGRNYGYTF
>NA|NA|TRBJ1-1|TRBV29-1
TGCAGCGTTGAATCTTGGGGGCGTCTCACTGAAGCTTTCTTT
CSVESWGRLTEAFF
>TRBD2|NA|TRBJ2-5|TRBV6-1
TGTGCCAGCAGTGAAACTAGCGGGAACCAAGAGACCCAGTACTTC
CASSETSGNQETQYF
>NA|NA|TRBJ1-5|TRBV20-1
TGCAGTGCTAGAGCAGGGATCCTAGGGCATTTT
CSARAGILGHF
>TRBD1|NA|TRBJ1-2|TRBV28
TGTGCCAGCGAACAGGGGGTAGGTGGCTACACCTTC
CASEQGVGGYTF
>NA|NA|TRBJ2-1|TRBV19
TGTGCCAGTAGTATGATGGCTAATGAGCAGTTCTTC
CASSMMANEQFF
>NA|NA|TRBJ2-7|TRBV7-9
TGTGCCAGCAGCTCCTCGTCCTACGAGCAGTACTTC
CASSSSSYEQYF
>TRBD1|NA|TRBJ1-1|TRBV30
TGTGCCTGGAGGACAGTGAGGACAGGGGTCACTGAAGCTTTCTTT
CAWRTVRTGVTEAFF
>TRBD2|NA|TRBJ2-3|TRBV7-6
TGTGCCAGCAGCTTTAGCGGACTAGCGGCCCCAGATACGCAGTATTTT
CASSFSGLAAPDTQYF
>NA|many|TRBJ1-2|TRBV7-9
TGTGCCAGCAGCTTAGAACAGAGATATGGCTACACCTTC
CASSLEQRYGYTF
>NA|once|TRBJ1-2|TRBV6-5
TGTGCCAGCAGTTACCTCAGGGAGGGCTATGGCTACACCTTC
CASSYLREGYGYTF
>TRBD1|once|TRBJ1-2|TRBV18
TGTGCCAGCTCCCCCAACCAGGGACAGCACTATGGCTACACCTTC
CASSPNQGQHYGYTF
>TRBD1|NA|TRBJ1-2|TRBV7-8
TGTGCCAGCAGCTTGTACAGGGGCGCCAACTATGGCTACACCTTC
CASSLYRGANYGYTF